These 20 T cell receptor beta chains came from one sample sequenced in a study of cytomegalovirus exposure and HLA in healthy donors. PCR amplification relied on 60 Vbeta primers (plus 13 Jbeta primers). Generated by immunoSEQ multiplex PCR, the TCRdb table keeps only in-frame clones and is missing some. The profile shows about 120,000 clones, 60% to 85% of them singletons. Sequences were obtained from PBMCs. Source of these receptors: a female donor in good health and CMV-seronegative.

The chain carries TRBV9 and TRBJ2-2; D is possibly TRBD1 (7 bases). From germline, CDR1 is SGDLS and CDR2 YYNGEE. The CDR3 length is 15 residues. Trimming removed 2 bases from V and 5 bases from J, with 13 bases in between. The CDR3 sequence: CASSVGPGGTGELFF. Here the CDR3 DNA reads TGTGCCAGCAGCGTCGGCCCAGGGGGGACCGGGGAGCTGTTTTTT.

The chain carries TRBV11-2 and TRBJ2-7, with D possibly being TRBD1 (5 bases). V gave up 5 bases and J gave up 2 bases, with 7 bases separating them. Germline V gene sequence: CDR1 SGHAT, CDR2 FQNNGV. The CDR3 is 12 amino acids. CDR3 bases: TGTGCCAGCAGCCCAGGGACCTACGAGCAGTACTTC. It yields the protein CASSPGTYEQYF.

The CDR3 nucleotides are TGTGCCAGCAGCCAAGGGGGAGGCAACTACGAGCAGTACTTC. Its translation: CASSQGGGNYEQYF. The rearrangement links TRBV4-2 to TRBJ2-7, with a tentative D call TRBD2 (6 bases). CDR1 is LGHNA, CDR2 YNFKEQ, per germline. This CDR3 is built from 14 residues. Trimming stripped 1 base from V and 3 bases from J, with 10 bases between.

This chain links TRBV5-4 with TRBJ2-5, with TRBD1 matching 10 bases. The J call may be faulty, since TRBJ2-7 better matches the DNA end. This CDR3 contains 15 residues. CDR1 and CDR2 (germline): SGHNT, YYREEE (reference sequence). CDR3 DNA sequence: TGTGCCAGCAGCTTATCCGGGACAGGGGCCTACGAGCAGTACTTC. It translates to CASSLSGTGAYEQYF.

The chain links TRBV5-6 to TRBJ2-5; 9 nucleotides agree with TRBD2. Germline V gene lookup returns CDR1 SGHDT and CDR2 YYEEEE. V lost 2 bases and J lost 5; bases outside the gene matches: 4. CDR3 length equals 14 residues. CDR3: CASSFISGGETQYF. CDR3 DNA: TGTGCCAGCAGCTTTATCAGCGGGGGGGAGACCCAGTACTTC.

The chain joins TRBV6-5 to TRBJ1-6, with TRBD1 identical over 8 bases. After removal of 5 bases from V and 4 bases from J, the junction contained 4 bases not matched to a gene. Germline assignment: CDR1 MNHEY and CDR2 SVGAGI. CDR3 length: 15 amino acids. The CDR3 DNA sequence: TGTGCCAGCAGTGGTGGACAGGGTTATAATTCACCCCTCCACTTT. It translates to CASSGGQGYNSPLHF.

The chain joins TRBV6-1 to TRBJ1-5; no definite D call. This CDR3 comprises 15 residues. Germline V lookup: CDR1 MNHNS, CDR2 SASEGT. Trimming took 0 bases from V and 4 from J, leaving 10 bases between them. CDR3 loop: CASSEAWRGNQPQHF. In nucleotides, the CDR3 is TGTGCCAGCAGTGAAGCTTGGCGGGGAAATCAGCCCCAGCATTTT.

The chain employs TRBV7-9 and TRBJ2-7; D possibly corresponds to TRBD2 (5 bases). The germline gives CDR1 SEHNR, CDR2 FQNEAQ (reference sequence). This CDR3 spans 14 amino acids. Trimming left V 2 bases short and J 3 bases short, with 11 bases between. CDR3 bases: TGTGCCAGCAGCTTACCCGGGAACCACTACGAGCAGTACTTC. It translates to CASSLPGNHYEQYF.

The CDR3 loop reads CASETTDSNPRVESQETQYF. The CDR3 DNA sequence: TGTGCCAGCGAAACCACCGATAGCAACCCCCGCGTCGAAAGCCAAGAGACCCAGTACTTC. J is TRBJ2-5 and V is TRBV2; the D is unclear. The germline gives CDR1 SNHLY, CDR2 FYNNEI. Deletions cut 8 bases from V and 1 base from J, with 32 bases between. The CDR3 contains 20 residues.

The chain couples TRBV6-5 to TRBJ2-7; 10 bases are shared with TRBD2. Per germline, CDR1 MNHEY and CDR2 SVGAGI. Trimming took 6 bases from V and 2 from J; bases not matched to a gene: 4. CDR3 length: 14 residues. The CDR3 DNA sequence: TGTGCCAGCAGCAAAACTAGCGGGGCCTACGAGCAGTACTTC. Translated: CASSKTSGAYEQYF.

The chain combines TRBV28 with TRBJ1-1; TRBD1 might be the D (5 bases). This CDR3 is built from 14 residues. The germline gives CDR1 MDHEN, CDR2 SYDVKM. Trimming removed 4 bases at V and 4 bases at J, with 13 bases between. The CDR3 nucleotides read TGTGCCAGCAGTTCTACCCTTGGGGCCACTGAAGCTTTCTTT. Its protein product is CASSSTLGATEAFF.

Details on this clone: One junction end disagrees with the germline gene, perhaps due to a read error. CDR3 sequence reads: CASETGAGANGLTF. The CDR3 nucleotides read TGCGCCAGCGAGACAGGGGCTGGGGCCAACGGCCTGACTTTC. The rearrangement links TRBV5-1 to TRBJ2-6; 8 positions agree with TRBD1. CDR3 length: 14 amino acids. In germline, CDR1 is SGHRS, CDR2 YFSETQ.

This sequence joins TRBV4-2 and TRBJ2-7; TRBD2 matches at 14 bases. J gave up 1 base and V 0 bases, and 8 bases lay outside the gene matches. Germline V CDR1 and CDR2: LGHNA, YNFKEQ. CDR3 length: 19 amino acids. DNA for the CDR3: TGTGCCAGCAGCCAAGAGGGGCCCGGACTAGCGGGGGGTTCCTACGAGCAGTACTTC. It translates to CASSQEGPGLAGGSYEQYF.

This chain connects TRBV7-2 to TRBJ2-2, with TRBD2 identical over 8 bases. Looked up from germline, CDR1 is SGHTA and CDR2 is FQGNSA. Unmatched junction bases numbered 5, after V lost 1 base and J lost 4 bases. The CDR3 covers 16 residues. This chain's CDR3 is CASSLGGRLATGELFF. The CDR3 coding sequence is TGTGCCAGCAGCTTAGGCGGGAGGCTGGCCACCGGGGAGCTGTTTTTT.

V is TRBV7-9 and J is TRBJ2-1; D unclear. The CDR3 spans 15 residues. The germline V and J ends were trimmed by 5 bases and 7 bases, with 18 bases remaining between them. Germline values: CDR1 SEHNR, CDR2 FQNEAQ (reference sequence). The CDR3 region is CASSPPLRLGNEQFF. The CDR3 coding sequence is TGTGCCAGCAGCCCTCCGCTGAGGCTTGGGAATGAGCAGTTCTTC.

The V call is TRBV5-1, the J call TRBJ2-1, with D maybe TRBD2 (6 bases). V was trimmed by 4 bases and J by 3 bases, leaving 20 bases between them. This CDR3 comprises 17 residues. The germline gives CDR1 SGHRS, CDR2 YFSETQ. CDR3 loop: CASSPARGTVSYNEQFF. CDR3 bases: TGCGCCAGCAGCCCTGCCCGAGGGACTGTGAGCTACAATGAGCAGTTCTTC.

The rearrangement uses TRBV5-1 and TRBJ2-3; the D gene is possibly TRBD1 (6 bases). CDR1 is SGHRS, CDR2 YFSETQ, per germline. The V end lost 4 bases, the J end lost 0 bases, and 9 bases lay between the germline ends. The CDR3 totals 14 residues. This CDR3 reads CASSTDRSTDTQYF. CDR3 coding DNA: TGCGCCAGCAGCACCGACAGGAGCACAGATACGCAGTATTTT.

This chain joins TRBV15 and TRBJ2-1; no definite D call. Trimming removed 1 base from V and 0 bases from J, with 13 bases in between. Germline CDR1 reads LNHNV; CDR2 reads YYDKDF (reference sequence). The CDR3 has 17 residues. In DNA form, the CDR3 reads TGTGCCACCAGCAGAGTTCGCGTCTCACGCTCCTACAATGAGCAGTTCTTC. Translating gives CATSRVRVSRSYNEQFF.

The chain links TRBV15 to TRBJ2-5; TRBD2 might be the D (5 bases). Trimming pared 6 bases from V and 2 bases from J, leaving 16 bases between. Per germline, CDR1 LNHNV and CDR2 YYDKDF (reference sequence). The CDR3 covers 15 residues. For the CDR3, the DNA is TGTGCCACCAGACAAATTCGCGGGTGGCAAGAGACCCAGTACTTC. Translated, it gives CATRQIRGWQETQYF.

The chain links TRBV7-9 to TRBJ1-6; D is ambiguous. Germline V gene lookup returns CDR1 SEHNR and CDR2 FQNEAQ (reference sequence). V lost 5 bases and J 4 bases, leaving 18 bases between the germline ends. The CDR3 loop spans 17 amino acids. As DNA, the CDR3 is TGTGCCAGCAGCCCCTTTCAGGTGAGATTTTATAATTCACCCCTCCACTTT. It yields the protein CASSPFQVRFYNSPLHF.